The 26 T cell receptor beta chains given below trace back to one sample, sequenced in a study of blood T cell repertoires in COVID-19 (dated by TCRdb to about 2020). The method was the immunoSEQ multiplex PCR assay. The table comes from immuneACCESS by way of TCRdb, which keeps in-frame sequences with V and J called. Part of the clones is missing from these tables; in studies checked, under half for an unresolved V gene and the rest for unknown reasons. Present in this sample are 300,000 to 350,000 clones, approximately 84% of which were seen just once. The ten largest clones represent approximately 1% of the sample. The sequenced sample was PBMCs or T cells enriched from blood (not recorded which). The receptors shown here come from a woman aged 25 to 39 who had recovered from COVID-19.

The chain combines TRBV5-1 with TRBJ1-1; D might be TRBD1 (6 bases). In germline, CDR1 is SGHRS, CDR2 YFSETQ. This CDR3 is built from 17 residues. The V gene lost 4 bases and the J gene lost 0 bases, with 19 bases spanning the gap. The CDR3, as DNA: TGCGCCAGCAGCGGACCACAGGGACCCAGCATGAACACTGAAGCTTTCTTT. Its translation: CASSGPQGPSMNTEAFF.

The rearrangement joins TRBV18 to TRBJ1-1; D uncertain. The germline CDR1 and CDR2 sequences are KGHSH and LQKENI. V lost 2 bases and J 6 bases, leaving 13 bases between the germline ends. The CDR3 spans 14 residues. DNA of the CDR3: TGTGCCAGCTCACCAGCGATTCGGGGAGCTGAAGCTTTCTTT. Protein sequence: CASSPAIRGAEAFF.

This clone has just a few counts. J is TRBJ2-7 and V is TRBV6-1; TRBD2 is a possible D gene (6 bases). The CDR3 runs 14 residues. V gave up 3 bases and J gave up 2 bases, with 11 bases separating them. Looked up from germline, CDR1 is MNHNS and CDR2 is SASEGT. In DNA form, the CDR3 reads TGTGCCAGCAGTGACGCGGGGAGAACCTACGAGCAGTACTTC. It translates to CASSDAGRTYEQYF.

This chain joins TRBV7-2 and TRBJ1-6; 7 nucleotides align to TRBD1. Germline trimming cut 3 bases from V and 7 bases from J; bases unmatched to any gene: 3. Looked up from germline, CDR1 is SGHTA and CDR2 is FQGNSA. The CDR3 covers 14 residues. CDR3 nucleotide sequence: TGTGCCAGCAGCTTTATAGGGGGCAATTCACCCCTCCACTTT. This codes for CASSFIGGNSPLHF.

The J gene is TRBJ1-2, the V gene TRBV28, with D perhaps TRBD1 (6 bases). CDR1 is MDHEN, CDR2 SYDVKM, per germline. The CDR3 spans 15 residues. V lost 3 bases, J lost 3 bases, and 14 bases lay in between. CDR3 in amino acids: CASSFGAGADYGYTF. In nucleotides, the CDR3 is TGTGCCAGCAGTTTCGGGGCGGGGGCGGACTATGGCTACACCTTC.

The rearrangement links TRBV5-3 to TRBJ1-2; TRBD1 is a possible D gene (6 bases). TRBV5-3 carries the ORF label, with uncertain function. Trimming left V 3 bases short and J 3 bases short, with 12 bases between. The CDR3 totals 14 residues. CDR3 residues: CARSCVPGDYGYTF. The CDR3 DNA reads TGTGCCAGAAGCTGCGTTCCAGGGGACTATGGCTACACCTTC.

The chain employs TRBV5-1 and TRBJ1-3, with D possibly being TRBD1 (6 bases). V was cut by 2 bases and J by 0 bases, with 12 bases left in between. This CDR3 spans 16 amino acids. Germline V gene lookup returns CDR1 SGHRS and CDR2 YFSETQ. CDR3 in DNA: TGCGCCAGCAGCTTACAGACACAGGGCTCTGGAAACACCATATATTTT. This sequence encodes CASSLQTQGSGNTIYF.

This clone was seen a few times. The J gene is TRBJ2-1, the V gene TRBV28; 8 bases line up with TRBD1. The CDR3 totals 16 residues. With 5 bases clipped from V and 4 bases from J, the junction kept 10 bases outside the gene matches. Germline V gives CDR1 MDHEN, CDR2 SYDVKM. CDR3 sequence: CASSTAGQGAYNEQFF. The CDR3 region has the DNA TGTGCCAGCAGTACCGCAGGGCAGGGGGCGTACAATGAGCAGTTCTTC.

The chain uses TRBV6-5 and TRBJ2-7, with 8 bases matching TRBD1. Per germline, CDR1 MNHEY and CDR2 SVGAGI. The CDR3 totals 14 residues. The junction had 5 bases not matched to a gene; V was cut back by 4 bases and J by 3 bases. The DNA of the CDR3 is TGTGCCAGCAGTTCGGGACAGGTTATCTACGAGCAGTACTTC. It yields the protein CASSSGQVIYEQYF.

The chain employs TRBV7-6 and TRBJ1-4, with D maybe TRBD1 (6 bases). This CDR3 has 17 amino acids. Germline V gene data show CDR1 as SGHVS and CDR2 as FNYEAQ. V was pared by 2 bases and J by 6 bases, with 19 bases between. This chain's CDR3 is CASSLSGTGTKDEKLFF. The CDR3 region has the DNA TGTGCCAGCAGCTTAAGTGGAACCGGGACAAAGGATGAAAAACTGTTTTTT.

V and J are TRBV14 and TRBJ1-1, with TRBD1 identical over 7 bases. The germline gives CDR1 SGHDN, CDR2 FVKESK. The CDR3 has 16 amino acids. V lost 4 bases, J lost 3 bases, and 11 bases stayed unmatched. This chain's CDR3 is CASSRNTGAVYTEAFF. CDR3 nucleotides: TGTGCCAGCAGCCGGAATACAGGGGCCGTGTACACTGAAGCTTTCTTT.

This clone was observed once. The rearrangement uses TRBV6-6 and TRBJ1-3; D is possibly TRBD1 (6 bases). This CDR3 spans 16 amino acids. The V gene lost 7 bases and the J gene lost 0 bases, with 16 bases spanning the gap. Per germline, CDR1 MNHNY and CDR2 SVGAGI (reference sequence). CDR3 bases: TGTGCCAGCACCCCAAAGACAGGAGCCTCTGGAAACACCATATATTTT. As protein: CASTPKTGASGNTIYF.

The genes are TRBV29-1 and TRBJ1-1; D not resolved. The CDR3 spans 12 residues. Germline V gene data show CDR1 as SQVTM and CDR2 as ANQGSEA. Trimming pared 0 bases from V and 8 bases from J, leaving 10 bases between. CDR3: CSVEDYVPEAFF. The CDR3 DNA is TGCAGCGTTGAAGATTATGTTCCGGAAGCTTTCTTT. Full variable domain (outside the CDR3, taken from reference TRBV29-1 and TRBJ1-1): SAVISQKPSRDICQRGTSLTIQCQVDSQVTMMFWYRQQPGQSLTLIATANQGSEATYESGFVIDKFPISRPNLTFSTLTVSNMSPEDSSIYLCSVEDYVPEAFFGQGTRLTVV.

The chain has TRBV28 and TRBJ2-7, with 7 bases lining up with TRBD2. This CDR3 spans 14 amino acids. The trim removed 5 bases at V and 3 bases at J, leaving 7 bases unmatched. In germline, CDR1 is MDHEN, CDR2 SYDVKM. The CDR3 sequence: CASSGPGRDYEQYF. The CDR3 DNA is TGTGCCAGCAGTGGCCCAGGGAGGGACTACGAGCAGTACTTC.

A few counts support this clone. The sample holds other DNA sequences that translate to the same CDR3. The CDR3 region has the DNA TGTGCCAGCAGTTACGGGAGTAGAAATGGCTACACCTTC. This codes for CASSYGSRNGYTF. V usage is TRBV6-5 and J usage is TRBJ1-2; D gene ambiguous. V was trimmed by 2 bases and J by 6 bases, leaving 10 bases between them. The CDR3 has 13 residues. Germline CDR1 and CDR2: MNHEY and SVGAGI.

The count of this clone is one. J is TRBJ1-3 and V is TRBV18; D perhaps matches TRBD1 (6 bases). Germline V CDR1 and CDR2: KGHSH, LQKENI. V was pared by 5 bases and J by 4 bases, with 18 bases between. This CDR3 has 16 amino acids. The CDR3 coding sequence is TGTGCCAGCTCATCCAGCCTACAGGGAACGGGAAACACCATATATTTT. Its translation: CASSSSLQGTGNTIYF.

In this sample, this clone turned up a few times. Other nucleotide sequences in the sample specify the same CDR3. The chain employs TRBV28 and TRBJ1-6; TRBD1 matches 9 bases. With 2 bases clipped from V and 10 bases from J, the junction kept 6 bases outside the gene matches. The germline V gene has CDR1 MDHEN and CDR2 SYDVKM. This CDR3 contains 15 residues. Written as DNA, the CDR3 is TGTGCCAGCAGTTTAGGACAGGGGTATCGATCACCCCTCCACTTT. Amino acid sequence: CASSLGQGYRSPLHF.

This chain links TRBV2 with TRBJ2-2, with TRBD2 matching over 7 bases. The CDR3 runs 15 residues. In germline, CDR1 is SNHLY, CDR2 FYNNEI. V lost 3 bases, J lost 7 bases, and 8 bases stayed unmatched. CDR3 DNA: TGTGCCAGCAGTGACATAGCGGGTCGAGGCGGGGAGCTGTTTTTT. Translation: CASSDIAGRGGELFF.

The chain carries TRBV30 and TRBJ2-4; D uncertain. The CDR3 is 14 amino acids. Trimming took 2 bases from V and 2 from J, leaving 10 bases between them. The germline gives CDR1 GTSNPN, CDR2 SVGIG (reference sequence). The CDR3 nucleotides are TGTGCCTGGAGTCCAGAATTTACCAAAAACATTCAGTACTTC. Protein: CAWSPEFTKNIQYF.

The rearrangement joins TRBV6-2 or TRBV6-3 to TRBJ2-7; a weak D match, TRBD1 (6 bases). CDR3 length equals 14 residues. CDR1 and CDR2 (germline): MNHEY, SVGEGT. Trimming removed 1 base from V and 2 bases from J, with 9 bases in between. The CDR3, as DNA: TGTGCCAGCAGTTACTTTGACAGGCCCTACGAGCAGTACTTC. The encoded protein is CASSYFDRPYEQYF.

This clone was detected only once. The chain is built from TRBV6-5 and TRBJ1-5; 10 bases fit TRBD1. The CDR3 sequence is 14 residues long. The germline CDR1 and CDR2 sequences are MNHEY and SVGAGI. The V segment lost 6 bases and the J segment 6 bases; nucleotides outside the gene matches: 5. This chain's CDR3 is CASSPTGGSQPQHF. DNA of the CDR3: TGTGCCAGCAGCCCGACAGGGGGCAGTCAGCCCCAGCATTTT.

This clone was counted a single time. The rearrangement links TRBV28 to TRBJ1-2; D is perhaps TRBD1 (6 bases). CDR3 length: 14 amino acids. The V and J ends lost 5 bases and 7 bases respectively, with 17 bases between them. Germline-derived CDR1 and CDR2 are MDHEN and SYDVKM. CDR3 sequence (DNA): TGTGCCAGCAGTCCCCCCGGGACATTTCGTGGCTACACCTTC. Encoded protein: CASSPPGTFRGYTF.

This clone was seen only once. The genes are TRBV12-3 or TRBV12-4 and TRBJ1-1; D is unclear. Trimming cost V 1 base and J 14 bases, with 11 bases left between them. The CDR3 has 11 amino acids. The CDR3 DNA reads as TGTGCCAGCAGTTTAGGGCAGGCGGGGTTCTTT. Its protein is CASSLGQAGFF.

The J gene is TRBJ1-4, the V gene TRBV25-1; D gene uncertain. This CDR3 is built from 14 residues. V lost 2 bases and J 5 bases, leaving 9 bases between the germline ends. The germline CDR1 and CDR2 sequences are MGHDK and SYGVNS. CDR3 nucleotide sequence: TGTGCCAGCAGTGAACCCGGTACGAATGAAAAACTGTTTTTT. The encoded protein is CASSEPGTNEKLFF.

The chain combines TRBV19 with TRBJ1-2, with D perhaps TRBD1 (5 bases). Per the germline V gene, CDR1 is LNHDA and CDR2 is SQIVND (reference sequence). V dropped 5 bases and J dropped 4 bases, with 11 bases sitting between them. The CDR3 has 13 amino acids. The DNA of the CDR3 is TGTGCCAGTAGTCACCGGGACTCCTATGGCTACACCTTC. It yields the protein CASSHRDSYGYTF.

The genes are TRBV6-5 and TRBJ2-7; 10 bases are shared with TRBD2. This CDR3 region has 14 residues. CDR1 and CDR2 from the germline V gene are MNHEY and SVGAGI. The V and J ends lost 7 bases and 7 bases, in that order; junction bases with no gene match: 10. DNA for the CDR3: TGTGCCAGCACAACCAGCGGGGGGGATTCTGAGCAGTACTTC. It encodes CASTTSGGDSEQYF.